This T cell receptor (beta chain) was identified in a study of glioma-infiltrating T cells (dated by TCRdb to the mid-2010s). In the study overall: The study sequenced TCR alpha- and beta-chain repertoires from glioma tissue, from non-neoplastic brain tissue and from matched peripheral blood mononuclear cells. Each tissue-infiltrating repertoire was compared with the same patient's peripheral blood repertoire to measure divergence between tissue and blood T-cell populations. The paired cohort comprised three low-grade glioma patients, eight or nine primary glioblastoma patients and three non-glioma patients contributing non-neoplastic brain tissue. General conclusions and limits of the study: Small numbers underpinned the group comparisons: under ten glioblastoma patients, three low-grade glioma patients and three non-neoplastic patients. Very few CDR3 sequences were found to be shared between tissue and blood, and this scarcity was attributed to high CDR3 diversity and limited sampling. In non-neoplastic patients, VJ-independent divergence between tissue and blood fell below expectation, whereas in all gliomas, and especially in low-grade gliomas, the divergence rose above expectation.

Germline trimming amounts to 5 bases on V and 2 bases on J, with 7 as the count of junction bases outside the gene matches. The germline V gene gives CDR1 as SGHTA and CDR2 as FQGNSA. From cysteine to phenylalanine, the CDR3 is 16 amino acids long. Of all the DNA, just the CDR3 is kept, 48 bases in frame from base 1. This clonotype was detected ten times or more. Its cognate antigen has yet to be identified. Per-base quality was not reported, and no clone a single base away is much larger than it. The iRepertoire nested amplicon-rescue multiplex PCR (arm-PCR) platform was used to amplify TCR alpha and beta CDR3 regions from RNA. The input for one-step reverse transcription and amplification was about 85-400 ng of either tissue mRNA or PBMC total RNA. Following bead purification, Illumina adapters were added by a secondary multiplex PCR, and the libraries were gel-purified between 200 and 400 bp. Libraries carried internal 6-nucleotide barcodes used for demultiplexing. The libraries were sequenced on an Illumina MiSeq using 2x220 or 2x250 nucleotide paired-end reads. On the study's bioinformatics: Paired reads were merged using FLASH 1.2.11 and were aligned to the GRCh37 human genome using BWA-MEM, after which TRA and TRB reads were extracted. V and J assignment used an IMGT-derived reference of cassette sequences and CDR3 motifs that included pseudogenes. Reads were translated in three frames, and productive CDR3s were defined as those with a C...FGXG motif and no stop codons. Unique combinations of V-J cassette pair and CDR3 amino acid sequence were defined as clonotypes. Filtering of reads was based on Hamming distance, with the threshold set by the sequence error rate of each sample in mapped regions. The public reads were reanalyzed by TCRdb: fastp trimming at Q25, MiXCR alignment, in-frame beta chains only. Rows are unified per CDR3 protein, each entry keeping the most common DNA and genes. TCRdb, not the original authors, processed these V and J calls. For this sample there are about 130,000 distinct CDR3 sequences; less than 30% appear just once. The ten largest clones capture approximately 14% of the sample.

The TCR was taken from a human donor with low-grade glioma or glioblastoma, undergoing nonglioma brain surgery, or in good health (not recorded which). The sample was glioma tissue, nonneoplastic brain tissue, or PBMCs (not recorded which). This chain is built from TRBV7-2 and TRBJ2-7, with TRBD2 identical over 12 junction bases. The CDR3 protein is CASSPPGLAGTYEQYF. The DNA is as follows: TGTGCCAGCAGCCCGCCGGGACTAGCGGGTACCTACGAGCAGTACTTC.